The clone carrying this TCR beta chain was counted a single time. The data are from a study of blood T cell repertoires in COVID-19. Germline V gene data show CDR1 as SGHNT and CDR2 as YENEEA. Trimming removed 1 base at V and 9 bases at J, with 10 bases between. There are 13 residues in the CDR3. Clones were sequenced by immunoSEQ multiplex PCR, and TCRdb holds only the in-frame ones, with some missing. This sample has 330,000 or so clones, with roughly 87% found just once. The chain combines TRBV11-3 with TRBJ2-4; maybe TRBD1 (6 bases). The TCR originated in a man aged 30 to 45 with COVID-19, enrolled during active disease. Sequenced input: peripheral blood. Written as DNA, the CDR3 is TGTGCCAGCAGCTTAGTTCCCAGGGGCATTCAGTACTTC. It encodes CASSLVPRGIQYF.